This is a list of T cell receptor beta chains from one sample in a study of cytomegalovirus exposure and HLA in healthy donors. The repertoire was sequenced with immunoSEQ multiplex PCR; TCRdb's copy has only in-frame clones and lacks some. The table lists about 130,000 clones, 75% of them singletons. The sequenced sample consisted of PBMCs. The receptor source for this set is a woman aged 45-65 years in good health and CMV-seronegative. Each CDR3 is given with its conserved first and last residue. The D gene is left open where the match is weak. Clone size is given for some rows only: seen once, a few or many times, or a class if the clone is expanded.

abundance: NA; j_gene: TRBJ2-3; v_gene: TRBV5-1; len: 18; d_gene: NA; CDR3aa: CASSFLTDSEEGTDTQYF; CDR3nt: TGCGCCAGCAGCTTCCTCACTGATTCAGAGGAGGGCACAGATACGCAGTATTTT
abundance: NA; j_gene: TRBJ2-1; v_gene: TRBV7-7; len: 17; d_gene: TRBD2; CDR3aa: CASSLQPGLGFYNEQFF; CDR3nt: TGTGCTAGCAGCTTACAACCGGGACTAGGGTTCTACAATGAGCAGTTCTTC
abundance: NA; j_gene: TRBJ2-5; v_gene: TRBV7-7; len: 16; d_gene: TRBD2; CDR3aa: CASSPPGEGSEETQYF; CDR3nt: TGTGCCAGCAGCCCCCCGGGGGAGGGGTCGGAAGAGACCCAGTACTTC
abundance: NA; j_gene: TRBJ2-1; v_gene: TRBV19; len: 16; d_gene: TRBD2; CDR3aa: CASSTRTSGAYNEQFF; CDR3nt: TGTGCCAGTAGTACTAGAACTAGCGGAGCTTACAATGAGCAGTTCTTC
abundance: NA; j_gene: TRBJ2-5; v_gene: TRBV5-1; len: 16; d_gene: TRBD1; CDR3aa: CASSLTGTGGQETQYF; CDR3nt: TGCGCCAGCAGCTTGACCGGGACAGGGGGCCAAGAGACCCAGTACTTC
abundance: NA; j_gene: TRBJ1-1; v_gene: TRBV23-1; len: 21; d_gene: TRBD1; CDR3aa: CASSHRDRRTEVRALNTEAFF; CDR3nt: TGCGCCAGCAGTCACCGGGACAGGAGGACTGAGGTCAGGGCTTTGAACACTGAAGCTTTCTTT
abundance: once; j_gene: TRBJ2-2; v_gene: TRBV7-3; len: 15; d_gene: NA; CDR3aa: CASSPSHQNTGELFF; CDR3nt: TGTGCCAGCAGCCCATCACACCAGAACACCGGGGAGCTGTTTTTT
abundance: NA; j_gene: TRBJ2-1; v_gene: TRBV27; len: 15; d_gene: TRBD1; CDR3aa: CASSSGTAANNEQFF; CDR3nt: TGTGCCAGCAGTTCCGGGACAGCGGCTAACAATGAGCAGTTCTTC
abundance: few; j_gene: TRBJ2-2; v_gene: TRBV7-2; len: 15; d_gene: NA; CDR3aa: CASSGGATGSRELFF; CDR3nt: TGTGCCAGCAGCGGGGGGGCCACGGGAAGCCGGGAGCTGTTTTTT
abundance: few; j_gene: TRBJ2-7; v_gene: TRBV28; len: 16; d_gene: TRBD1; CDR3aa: CASSLLLRDRSYEQYF; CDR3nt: TGTGCCAGCAGCCTACTGCTGAGGGACAGATCCTACGAGCAGTACTTC
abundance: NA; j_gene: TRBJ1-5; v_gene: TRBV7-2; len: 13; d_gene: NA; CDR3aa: CASSFNSNQPQHF; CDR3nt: TGTGCCAGCAGCTTTAATAGCAATCAGCCCCAGCATTTT
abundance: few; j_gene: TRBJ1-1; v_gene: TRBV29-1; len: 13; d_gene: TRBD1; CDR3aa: CSARGQLNTEAFF; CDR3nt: TGCAGCGCAAGGGGACAGTTGAACACTGAAGCTTTCTTT
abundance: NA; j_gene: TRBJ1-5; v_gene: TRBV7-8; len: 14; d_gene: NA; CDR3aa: CASSQGGGGQPQHF; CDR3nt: TGTGCCAGCAGCCAAGGGGGGGGCGGACAGCCCCAGCATTTT
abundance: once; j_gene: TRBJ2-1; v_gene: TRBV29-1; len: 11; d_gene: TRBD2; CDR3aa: CSVVDLAGSFF; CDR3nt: TGCAGCGTTGTGGACCTAGCGGGATCATTCTTC
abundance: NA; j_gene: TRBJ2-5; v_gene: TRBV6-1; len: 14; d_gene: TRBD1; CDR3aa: CASRLDRAGETQYF; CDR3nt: TGTGCCAGCAGGCTGGACAGGGCGGGTGAGACCCAGTACTTC
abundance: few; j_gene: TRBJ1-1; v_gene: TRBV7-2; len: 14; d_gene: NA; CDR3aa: CASRPAGEYTEAFF; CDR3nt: TGTGCCAGCAGGCCCGCCGGGGAGTACACTGAAGCTTTCTTT
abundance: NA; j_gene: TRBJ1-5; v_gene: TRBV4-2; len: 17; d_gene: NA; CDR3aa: CASSQDPAGDSNQPQHF; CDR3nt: TGTGCCAGCAGCCAAGATCCCGCAGGCGATAGCAATCAGCCCCAGCATTTT
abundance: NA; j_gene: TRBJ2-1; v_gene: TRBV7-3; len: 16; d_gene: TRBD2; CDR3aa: CASSLNAGRAGDEQFF; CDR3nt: TGTGCCAGCAGCTTAAATGCCGGGAGGGCTGGGGATGAGCAGTTCTTC
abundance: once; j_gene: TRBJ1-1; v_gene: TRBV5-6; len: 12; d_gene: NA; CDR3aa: CASSLAEAEAFF; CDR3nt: TGTGCCAGCAGCTTGGCCGAGGCAGAAGCTTTCTTT
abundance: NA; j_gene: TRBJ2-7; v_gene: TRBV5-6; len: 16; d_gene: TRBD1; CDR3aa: CASSLGGQGVDGEQYF; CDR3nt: TGTGCCAGCAGCTTGGGAGGGCAGGGGGTGGATGGCGAGCAGTACTTC
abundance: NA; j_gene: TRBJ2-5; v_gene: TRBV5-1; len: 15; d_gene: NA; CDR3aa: CASSPEGLPGETQYF; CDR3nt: TGCGCCAGCAGCCCGGAGGGGCTCCCCGGCGAGACCCAGTACTTC
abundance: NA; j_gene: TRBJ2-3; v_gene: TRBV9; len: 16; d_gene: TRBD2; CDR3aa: CASSVGASGSTDTQYF; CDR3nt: TGTGCCAGCAGCGTAGGGGCTAGCGGGAGTACAGATACGCAGTATTTT
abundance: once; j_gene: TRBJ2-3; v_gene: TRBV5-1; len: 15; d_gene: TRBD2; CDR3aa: CASRQTGTSAHPQYF; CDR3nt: TGCGCCAGCAGACAGACCGGGACTAGCGCACATCCGCAGTATTTT
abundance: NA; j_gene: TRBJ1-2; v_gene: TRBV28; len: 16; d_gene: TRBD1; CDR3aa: CASRLPGQGVNYGYTF; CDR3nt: TGTGCCAGCAGACTCCCCGGACAGGGGGTTAACTATGGCTACACCTTC
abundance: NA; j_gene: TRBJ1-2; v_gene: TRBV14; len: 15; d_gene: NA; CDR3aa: CASSQLSGLNHGYTF; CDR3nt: TGTGCCAGCAGCCAATTGTCGGGACTTAACCATGGCTACACCTTC
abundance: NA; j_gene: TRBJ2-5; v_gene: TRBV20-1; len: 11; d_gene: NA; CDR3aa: CSASQGETQYF; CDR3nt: TGCAGTGCCTCACAGGGAGAGACCCAGTACTTC
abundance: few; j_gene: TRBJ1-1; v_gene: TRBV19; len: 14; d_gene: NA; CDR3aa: CASTVGAVNTEAFF; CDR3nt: TGTGCCAGTACCGTGGGGGCGGTGAACACTGAAGCTTTCTTT
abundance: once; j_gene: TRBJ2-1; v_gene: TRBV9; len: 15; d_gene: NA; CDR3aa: CASSVVGSGLNEQFF; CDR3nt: TGTGCCAGCAGCGTAGTGGGAAGCGGGCTAAATGAGCAGTTCTTC
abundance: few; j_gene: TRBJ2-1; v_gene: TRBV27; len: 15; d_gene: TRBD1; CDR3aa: CASSLWGTGYNEQFF; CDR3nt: TGTGCCAGCAGTTTGTGGGGGACAGGGTACAATGAGCAGTTCTTC
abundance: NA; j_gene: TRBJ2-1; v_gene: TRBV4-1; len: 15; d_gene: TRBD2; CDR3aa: CASSQPGGRVNEQFF; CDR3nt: TGCGCCAGCAGCCAACCGGGAGGGAGAGTCAATGAGCAGTTCTTC
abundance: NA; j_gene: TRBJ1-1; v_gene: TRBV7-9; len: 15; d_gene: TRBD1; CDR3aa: CASSLVTGQGSEAFF; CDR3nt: TGTGCCAGCAGCTTAGTAACGGGACAGGGGAGTGAAGCTTTCTTT
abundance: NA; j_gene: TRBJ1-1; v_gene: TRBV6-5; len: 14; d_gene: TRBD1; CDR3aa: CASSLGQDGTEAFF; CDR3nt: TGTGCCAGCAGTCTAGGACAGGACGGCACTGAAGCTTTCTTT
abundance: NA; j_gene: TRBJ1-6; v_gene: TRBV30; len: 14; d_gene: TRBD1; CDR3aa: CAWRGTGHNSPLHF; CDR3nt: TGTGCCTGGAGGGGGACAGGGCATAATTCACCCCTCCACTTT
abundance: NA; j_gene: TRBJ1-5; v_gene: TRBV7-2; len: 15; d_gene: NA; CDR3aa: CASSLALYSNQPQHF; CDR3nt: TGTGCCAGCAGCTTAGCGTTATATAGCAATCAGCCCCAGCATTTT
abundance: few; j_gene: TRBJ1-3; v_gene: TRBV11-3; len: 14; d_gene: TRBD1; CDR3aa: CASSQEAQGDTIYF; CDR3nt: TGTGCCAGCAGCCAAGAGGCACAGGGGGACACCATATATTTT
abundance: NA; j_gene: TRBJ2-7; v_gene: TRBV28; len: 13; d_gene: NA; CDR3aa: CASSLFGAVEQYF; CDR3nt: TGTGCCAGCAGTTTATTTGGGGCCGTCGAGCAGTACTTC
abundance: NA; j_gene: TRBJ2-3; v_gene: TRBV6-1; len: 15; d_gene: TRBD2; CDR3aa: CASSEPSGSVGTQYF; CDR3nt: TGTGCCAGCAGTGAACCTAGCGGGAGTGTTGGCACGCAGTATTTT
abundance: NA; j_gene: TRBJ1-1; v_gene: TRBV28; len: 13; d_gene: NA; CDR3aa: CASRTGPYTEAFF; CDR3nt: TGTGCCAGCAGAACAGGGCCATACACTGAAGCTTTCTTT
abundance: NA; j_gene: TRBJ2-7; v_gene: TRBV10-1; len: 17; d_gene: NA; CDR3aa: CASSETPGAGWSYEQYF; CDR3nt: TGCGCCAGCAGTGAGACGCCTGGCGCGGGATGGTCCTACGAGCAGTACTTC
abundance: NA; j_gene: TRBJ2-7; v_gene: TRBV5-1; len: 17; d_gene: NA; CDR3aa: CASSLGSQFEAPGEQYF; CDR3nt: TGCGCCAGCAGCTTGGGATCACAATTCGAGGCTCCGGGGGAGCAGTACTTC
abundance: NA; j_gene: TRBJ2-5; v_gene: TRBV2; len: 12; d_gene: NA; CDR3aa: CASSVQQETQYF; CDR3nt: TGTGCCAGCAGTGTACAGCAGGAGACCCAGTACTTC
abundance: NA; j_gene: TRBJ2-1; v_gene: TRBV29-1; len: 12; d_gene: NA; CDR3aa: CSVGSGDLEQFF; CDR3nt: TGCAGCGTTGGTAGCGGAGACCTCGAGCAGTTCTTC
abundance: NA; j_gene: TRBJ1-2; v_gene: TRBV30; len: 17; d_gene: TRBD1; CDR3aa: CAWSVRIWAGGDYGYTF; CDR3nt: TGTGCCTGGAGTGTACGAATTTGGGCAGGGGGTGACTATGGCTACACCTTC
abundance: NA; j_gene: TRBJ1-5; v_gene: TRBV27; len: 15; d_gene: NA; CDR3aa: CASRSSAHSNQPQHF; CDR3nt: TGTGCCAGCAGATCCTCCGCGCATAGCAATCAGCCCCAGCATTTT
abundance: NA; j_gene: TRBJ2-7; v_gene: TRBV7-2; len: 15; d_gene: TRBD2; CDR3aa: CASSLAQREAGEQYF; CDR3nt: TGTGCCAGCAGCTTAGCTCAGCGGGAGGCGGGGGAGCAGTACTTC
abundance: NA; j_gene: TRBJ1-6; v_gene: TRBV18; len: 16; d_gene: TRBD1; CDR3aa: CASSPIPQGEDSPLHF; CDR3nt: TGTGCCAGCTCACCGATACCTCAGGGGGAGGATTCACCCCTCCACTTT
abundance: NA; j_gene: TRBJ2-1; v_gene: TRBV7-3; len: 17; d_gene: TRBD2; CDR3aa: CASSLGLAGGPRNEQFF; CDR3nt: TGTGCCAGCAGCTTGGGACTAGCGGGAGGCCCGAGGAATGAGCAGTTCTTC
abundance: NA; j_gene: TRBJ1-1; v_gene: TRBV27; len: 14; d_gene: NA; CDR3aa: CASSLFGSNTEAFF; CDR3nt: TGTGCCAGCAGTTTATTCGGGAGCAACACTGAAGCTTTCTTT
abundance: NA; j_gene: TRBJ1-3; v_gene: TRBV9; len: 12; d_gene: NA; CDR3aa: CASSSPPDTIYF; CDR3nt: TGTGCCAGCAGCTCCCCCCCCGACACCATATATTTT
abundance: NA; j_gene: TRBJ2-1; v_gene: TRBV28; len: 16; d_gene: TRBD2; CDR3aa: CASRARGGSSYNEQFF; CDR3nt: TGTGCCAGCAGGGCAAGGGGCGGGAGCTCCTACAATGAGCAGTTCTTC